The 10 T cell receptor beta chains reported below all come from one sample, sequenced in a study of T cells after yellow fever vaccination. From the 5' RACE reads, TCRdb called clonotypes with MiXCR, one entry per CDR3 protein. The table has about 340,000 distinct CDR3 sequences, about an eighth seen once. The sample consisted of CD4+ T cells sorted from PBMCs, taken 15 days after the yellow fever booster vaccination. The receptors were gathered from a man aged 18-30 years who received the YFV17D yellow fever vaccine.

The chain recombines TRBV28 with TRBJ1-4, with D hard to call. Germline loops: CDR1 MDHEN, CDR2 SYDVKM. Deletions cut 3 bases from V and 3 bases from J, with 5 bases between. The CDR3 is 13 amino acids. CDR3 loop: CASSFQPNEKLFF. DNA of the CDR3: TGTGCCAGCAGTTTCCAGCCTAATGAAAAACTGTTTTTT.

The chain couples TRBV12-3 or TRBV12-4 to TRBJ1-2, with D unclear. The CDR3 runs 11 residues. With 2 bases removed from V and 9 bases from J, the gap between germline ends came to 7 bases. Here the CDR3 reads CASSLRESYTF. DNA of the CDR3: TGTGCCAGCAGTTTAAGGGAGAGCTACACCTTC.

The CDR3 here is CASSSEFLYNSPLHF. The CDR3 DNA reads TGTGCCAGCAGTTCGGAGTTCCTATATAATTCACCCCTCCACTTT. This chain uses TRBV27 with TRBJ1-6, with no clear D. This CDR3 spans 15 amino acids. V was shortened by 4 bases and J by 4 bases, with 11 bases between the two germline ends. Germline-derived CDR1 and CDR2 are MNHEY and SMNVEV (reference sequence).

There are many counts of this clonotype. CDR3 nucleotides: TGTGCCAGCTCACCAATCTCTGATACCACTGAAGCTTTCTTT. It yields the protein CASSPISDTTEAFF. V is TRBV18 and J is TRBJ1-1; D call uncertain. The CDR3 contains 14 residues. The V gene's germline CDR1 is KGHSH and CDR2 LQKENI. Trimming stripped 2 bases from V and 4 bases from J, with 11 bases between. The full variable domain, rest sourced from reference TRBV18 and TRBJ1-1, is NAGVMQNPRHLVRRRGQEARLRCSPMKGHSHVYWYRQLPEEGLKFMVYLQKENIIDESGMPKERFSAEFPKEGPSILRIQQVVRGDSAAYFCASSPISDTTEAFFGQGTRLTVV.

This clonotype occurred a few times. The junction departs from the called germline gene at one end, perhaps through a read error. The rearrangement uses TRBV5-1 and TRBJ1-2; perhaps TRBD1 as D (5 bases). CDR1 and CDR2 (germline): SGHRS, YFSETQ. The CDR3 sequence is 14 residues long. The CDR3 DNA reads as TGCGCCAGCAGCTTGCCAACGGGGACGGACTTACGAACTTTC. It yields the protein CASSLPTGTDLRTF.

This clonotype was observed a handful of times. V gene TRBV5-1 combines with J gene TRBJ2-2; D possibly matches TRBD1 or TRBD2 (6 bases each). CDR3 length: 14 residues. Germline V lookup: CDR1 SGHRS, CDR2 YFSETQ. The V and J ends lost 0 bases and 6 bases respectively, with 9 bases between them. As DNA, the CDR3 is TGCGCCAGCAGCTTGGACAGGGAGGCCGGGGAGCTGTTTTTT. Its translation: CASSLDREAGELFF.

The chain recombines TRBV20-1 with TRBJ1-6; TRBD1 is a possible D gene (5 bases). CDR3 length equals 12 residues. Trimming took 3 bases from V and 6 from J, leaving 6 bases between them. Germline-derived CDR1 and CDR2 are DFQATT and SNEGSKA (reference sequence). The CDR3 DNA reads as TGCAGTGCTAGCGGGACTAATTCACCCCTCCACTTT. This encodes CSASGTNSPLHF.

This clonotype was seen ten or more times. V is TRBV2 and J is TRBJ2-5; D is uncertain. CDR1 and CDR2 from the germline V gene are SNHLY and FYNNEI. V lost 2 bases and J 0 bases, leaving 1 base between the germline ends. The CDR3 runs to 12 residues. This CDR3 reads CASSEYQETQYF. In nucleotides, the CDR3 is TGTGCCAGCAGTGAATACCAAGAGACCCAGTACTTC. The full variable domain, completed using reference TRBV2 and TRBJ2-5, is EPEVTQTPSHQVTQMGQEVILRCVPISNHLYFYWYRQILGQKVEFLVSFYNNEISEKSEIFDDQFSVERPDGSNFTLKIRSTKLEDSAMYFCASSEYQETQYFGPGTRLLVL.

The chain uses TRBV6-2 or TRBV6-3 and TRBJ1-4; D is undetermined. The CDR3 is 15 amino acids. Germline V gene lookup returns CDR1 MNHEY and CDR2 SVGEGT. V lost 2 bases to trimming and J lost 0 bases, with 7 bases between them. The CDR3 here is CASSYLGSTNEKLFF. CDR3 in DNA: TGTGCCAGCAGTTACCTGGGATCAACTAATGAAAAACTGTTTTTT.

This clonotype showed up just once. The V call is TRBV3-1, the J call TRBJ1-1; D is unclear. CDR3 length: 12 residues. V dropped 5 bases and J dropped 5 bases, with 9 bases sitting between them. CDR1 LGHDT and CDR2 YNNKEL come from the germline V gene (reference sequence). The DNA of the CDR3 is TGTGCCAGCAGCTACACGCGGACTGAAGCTTTCTTT. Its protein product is CASSYTRTEAFF.